This T cell receptor (beta chain) was captured in a study of T cells in Graves' hyperthyroidism and ophthalmopathy. Overall study context: At the time of initial diagnosis and before any treatment, peripheral blood was collected. Study results and caveats: Ophthalmopathy prediction by the model preceded onset by a median approximately six months.

The CDR3 spans 12 residues. CDR1 is SGHRS and CDR2 is YFSETQ in the germline V gene. As for this clonotype: Its target is not known. One end of the junction varies from germline; a read error may be responsible.

RNA transcripts were the template for amplifying TCR beta CDR3 regions. An initial round of RT-PCR targeting the TCR CDR3 relied on the HTBI primer set. Using its own MiXCR run on the multiplex PCR reads, TCRdb lists one record per CDR3 protein. The sample has about 290,000 distinct CDR3 sequences; 13% are singletons. Patients aged 18 to 65 had newly diagnosed hyperthyroidism of under 2 months' duration. PBMCs were sourced from around 10 ml fresh peripheral blood. This chain joins TRBV5-1 and TRBJ1-1, with D hard to call. The sequenced material came from blood. The source of this sequence is a woman in her twenties or thirties with Graves' hyperthyroidism that later progressed to Graves' ophthalmopathy. CDR3 sequence: CASSFTTDQAFF. CDR3 nucleotides: TGTGCCAGCAGTTTTACCACAGACCAAGCTTTCTTT.